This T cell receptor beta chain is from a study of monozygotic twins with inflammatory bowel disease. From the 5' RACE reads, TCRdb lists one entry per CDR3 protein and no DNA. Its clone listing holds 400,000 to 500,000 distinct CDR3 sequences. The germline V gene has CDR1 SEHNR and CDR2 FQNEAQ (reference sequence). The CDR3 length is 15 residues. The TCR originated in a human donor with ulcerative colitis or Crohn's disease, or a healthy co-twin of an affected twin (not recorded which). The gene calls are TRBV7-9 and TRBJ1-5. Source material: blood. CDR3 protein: CASSRGGQSNQPQHF.